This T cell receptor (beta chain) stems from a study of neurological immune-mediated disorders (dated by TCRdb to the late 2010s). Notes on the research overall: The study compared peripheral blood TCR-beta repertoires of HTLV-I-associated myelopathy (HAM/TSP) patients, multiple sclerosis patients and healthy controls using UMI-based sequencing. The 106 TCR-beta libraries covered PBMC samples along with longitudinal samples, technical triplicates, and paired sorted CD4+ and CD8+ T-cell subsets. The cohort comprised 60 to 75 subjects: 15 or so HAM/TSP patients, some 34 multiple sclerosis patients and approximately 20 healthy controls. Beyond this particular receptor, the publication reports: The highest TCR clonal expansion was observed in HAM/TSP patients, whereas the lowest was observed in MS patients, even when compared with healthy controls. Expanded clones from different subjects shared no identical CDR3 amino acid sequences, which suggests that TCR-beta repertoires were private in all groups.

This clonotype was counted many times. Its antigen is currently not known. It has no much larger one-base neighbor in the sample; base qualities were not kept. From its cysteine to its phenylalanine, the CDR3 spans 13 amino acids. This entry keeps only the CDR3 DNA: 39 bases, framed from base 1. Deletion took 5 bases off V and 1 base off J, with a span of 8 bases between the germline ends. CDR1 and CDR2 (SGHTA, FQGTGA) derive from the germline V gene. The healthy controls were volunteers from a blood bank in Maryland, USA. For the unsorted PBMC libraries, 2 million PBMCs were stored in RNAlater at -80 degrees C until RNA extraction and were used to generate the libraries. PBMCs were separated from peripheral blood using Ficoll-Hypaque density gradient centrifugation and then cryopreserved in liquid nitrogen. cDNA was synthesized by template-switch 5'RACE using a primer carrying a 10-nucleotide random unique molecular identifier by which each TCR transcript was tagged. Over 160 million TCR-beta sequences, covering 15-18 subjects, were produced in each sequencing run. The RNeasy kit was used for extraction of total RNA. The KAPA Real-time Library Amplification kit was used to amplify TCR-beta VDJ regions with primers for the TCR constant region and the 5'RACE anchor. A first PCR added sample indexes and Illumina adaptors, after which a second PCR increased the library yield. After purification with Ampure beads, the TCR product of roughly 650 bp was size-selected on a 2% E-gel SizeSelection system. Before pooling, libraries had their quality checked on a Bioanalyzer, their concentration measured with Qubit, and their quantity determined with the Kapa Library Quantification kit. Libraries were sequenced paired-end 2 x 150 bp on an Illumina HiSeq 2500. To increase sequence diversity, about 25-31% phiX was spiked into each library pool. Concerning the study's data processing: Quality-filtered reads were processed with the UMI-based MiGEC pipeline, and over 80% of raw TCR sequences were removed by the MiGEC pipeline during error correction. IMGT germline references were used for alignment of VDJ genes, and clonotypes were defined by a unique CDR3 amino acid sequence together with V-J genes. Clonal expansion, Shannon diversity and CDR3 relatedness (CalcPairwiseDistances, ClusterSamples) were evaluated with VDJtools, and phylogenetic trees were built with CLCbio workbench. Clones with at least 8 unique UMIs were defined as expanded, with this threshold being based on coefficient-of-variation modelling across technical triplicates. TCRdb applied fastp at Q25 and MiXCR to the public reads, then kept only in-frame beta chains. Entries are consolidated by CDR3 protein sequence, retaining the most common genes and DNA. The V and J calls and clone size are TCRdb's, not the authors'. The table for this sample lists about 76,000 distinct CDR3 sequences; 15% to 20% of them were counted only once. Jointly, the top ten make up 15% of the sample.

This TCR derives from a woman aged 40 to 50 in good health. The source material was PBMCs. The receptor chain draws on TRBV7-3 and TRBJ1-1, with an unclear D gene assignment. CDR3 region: CASSVSGNTEAFF. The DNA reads TGTGCCAGCAGCGTATCCGGGAACACTGAAGCTTTCTTT.